This note documents a single T cell receptor (beta chain) sequence. The CDR3 is 14 amino acids. V shed 6 bases and J 2 bases; nucleotides not matched to a gene: 4. The germline V gene encodes CDR1 MNHEY and CDR2 SVGAGI. The data originate from a study of blood T cell repertoires in COVID-19. About the study: Researchers got acute and convalescent COVID-19 samples from the United States, Italy and Spain. The analysed material was cDNA or gDNA that came from T cells, B-cell-depleted T cells, or PBMCs.

It was during active infection that Seattle patients were enrolled and then longitudinally followed. Study processing details: Amplification from reference gene primers served as the basis for estimated nucleated cell counts. Assay used: immunoSEQ multiplex PCR; TCRdb lists only in-frame clones, some missing. Clone size and the V and J calls come from that table; the DNA yielded D and trimming. The table records around 140,000 clones, 85% to 90% of them present only once. This receptor was taken from a man aged 55 to 70 with COVID-19, enrolled during active disease. V is TRBV6-5 and J is TRBJ2-5; TRBD1 aligns across 9 bases. What was sequenced was peripheral blood. The chain's CDR3 is CASRRDRAQETQYF. The CDR3 DNA reads as TGTGCCAGCAGACGGGACAGGGCTCAAGAGACCCAGTACTTC.